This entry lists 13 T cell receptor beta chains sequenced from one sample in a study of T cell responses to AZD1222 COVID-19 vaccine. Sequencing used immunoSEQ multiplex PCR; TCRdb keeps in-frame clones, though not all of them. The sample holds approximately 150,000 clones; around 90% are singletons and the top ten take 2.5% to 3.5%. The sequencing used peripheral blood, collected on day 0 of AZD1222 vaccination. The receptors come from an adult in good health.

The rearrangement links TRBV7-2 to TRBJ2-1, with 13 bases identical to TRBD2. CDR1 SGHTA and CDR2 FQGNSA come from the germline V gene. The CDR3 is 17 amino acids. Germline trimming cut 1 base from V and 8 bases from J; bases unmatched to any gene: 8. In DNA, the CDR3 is TGTGCCAGCAGCTTAGAGGCACTAGCGGGAGGGCCGGATGAGCAGTTCTTC. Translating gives CASSLEALAGGPDEQFF.

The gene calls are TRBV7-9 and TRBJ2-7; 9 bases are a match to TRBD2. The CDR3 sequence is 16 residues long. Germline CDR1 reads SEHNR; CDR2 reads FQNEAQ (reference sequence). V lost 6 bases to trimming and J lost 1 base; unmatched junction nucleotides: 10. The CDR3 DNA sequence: TGTGCCAGCAGATCCGCTGGACTAGCGAGTTCCTACGAGCAGTACTTC. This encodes CASRSAGLASSYEQYF. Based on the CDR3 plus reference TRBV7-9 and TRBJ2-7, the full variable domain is DTGVSQNPRHKITKRGQNVTFRCDPISEHNRLYWYRQTLGQGPEFLTYFQNEAQLEKSRLLSDRFSAERPKGSFSTLEIQRTEQGDSAMYLCASRSAGLASSYEQYFGPGTRLTVT.

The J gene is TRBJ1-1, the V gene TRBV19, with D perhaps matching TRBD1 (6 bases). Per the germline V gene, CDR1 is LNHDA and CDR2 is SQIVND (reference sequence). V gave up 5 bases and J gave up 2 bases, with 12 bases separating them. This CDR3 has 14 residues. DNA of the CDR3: TGTGCCAGTAGTGGGCGACAGGTAAACACTGAAGCTTTCTTT. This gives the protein CASSGRQVNTEAFF.

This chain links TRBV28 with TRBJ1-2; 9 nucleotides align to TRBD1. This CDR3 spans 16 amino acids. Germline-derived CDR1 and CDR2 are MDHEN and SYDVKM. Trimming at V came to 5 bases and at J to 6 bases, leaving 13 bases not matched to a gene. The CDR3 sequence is CASSPWAGTGTHGYTF. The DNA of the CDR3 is TGTGCCAGCAGTCCTTGGGCCGGGACAGGGACCCATGGCTACACCTTC.

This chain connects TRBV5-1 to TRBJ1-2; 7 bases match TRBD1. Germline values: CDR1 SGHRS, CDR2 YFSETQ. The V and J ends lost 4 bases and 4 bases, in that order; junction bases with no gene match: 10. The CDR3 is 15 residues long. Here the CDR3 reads CASSTRAGGSYGYTF. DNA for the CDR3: TGCGCCAGCAGCACTAGGGCAGGGGGAAGCTATGGCTACACCTTC.

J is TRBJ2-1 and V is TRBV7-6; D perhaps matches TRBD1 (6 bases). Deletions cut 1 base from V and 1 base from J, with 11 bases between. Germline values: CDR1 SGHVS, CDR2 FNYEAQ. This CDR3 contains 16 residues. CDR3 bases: TGTGCCAGCAGCTTAGTAGTTCAGGGGTCCTACAATGAGCAGTTCTTC. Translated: CASSLVVQGSYNEQFF.

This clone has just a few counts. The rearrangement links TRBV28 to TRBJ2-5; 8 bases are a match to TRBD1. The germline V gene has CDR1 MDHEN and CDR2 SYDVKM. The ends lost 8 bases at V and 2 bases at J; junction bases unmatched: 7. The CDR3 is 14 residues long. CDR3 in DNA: TGTGCCAGCTTCAACACAGGGGGGCAAGAGACCCAGTACTTC. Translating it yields CASFNTGGQETQYF.

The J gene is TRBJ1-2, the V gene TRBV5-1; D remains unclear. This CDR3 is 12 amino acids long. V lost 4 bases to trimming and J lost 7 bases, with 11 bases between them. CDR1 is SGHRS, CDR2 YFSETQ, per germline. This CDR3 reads CASSGGPGGYTF. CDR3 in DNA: TGCGCCAGCAGCGGTGGGCCGGGTGGCTACACCTTC.

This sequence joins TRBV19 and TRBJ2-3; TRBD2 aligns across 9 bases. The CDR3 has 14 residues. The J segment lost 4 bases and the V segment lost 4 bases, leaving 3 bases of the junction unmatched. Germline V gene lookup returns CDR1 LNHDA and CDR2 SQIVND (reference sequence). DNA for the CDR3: TGTGCCAGTAGTAGCGGGGGGGCCGCAGATACGCAGTATTTT. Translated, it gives CASSSGGAADTQYF.

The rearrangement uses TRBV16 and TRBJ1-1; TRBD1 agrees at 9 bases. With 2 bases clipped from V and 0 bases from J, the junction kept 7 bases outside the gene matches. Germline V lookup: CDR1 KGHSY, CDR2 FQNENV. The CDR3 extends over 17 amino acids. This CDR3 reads CASSQTRDRVMNTEAFF. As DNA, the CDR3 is TGTGCCAGCAGCCAAACCCGGGACAGGGTGATGAACACTGAAGCTTTCTTT. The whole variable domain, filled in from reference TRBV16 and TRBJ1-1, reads GEEVAQTPKHLVRGEGQKAKLYCAPIKGHSYVFWYQQVLKNEFKFLISFQNENVFDETGMPKERFSAKCLPNSPCSLEIQATKLEDSAVYFCASSQTRDRVMNTEAFFGQGTRLTVV.

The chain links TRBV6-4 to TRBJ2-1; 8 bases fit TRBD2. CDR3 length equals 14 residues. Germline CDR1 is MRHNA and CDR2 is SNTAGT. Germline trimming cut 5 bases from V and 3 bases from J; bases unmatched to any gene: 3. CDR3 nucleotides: TGTGCCAGCAGTCCTGCGGGGGGCTACAATGAGCAGTTCTTC. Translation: CASSPAGGYNEQFF.

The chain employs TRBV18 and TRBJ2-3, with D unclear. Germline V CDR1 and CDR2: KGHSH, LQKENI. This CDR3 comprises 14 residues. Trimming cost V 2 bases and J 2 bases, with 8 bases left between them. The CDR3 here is CASSPSYTTDTQYF. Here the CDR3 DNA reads TGTGCCAGCTCACCAAGTTACACCACAGATACGCAGTATTTT.

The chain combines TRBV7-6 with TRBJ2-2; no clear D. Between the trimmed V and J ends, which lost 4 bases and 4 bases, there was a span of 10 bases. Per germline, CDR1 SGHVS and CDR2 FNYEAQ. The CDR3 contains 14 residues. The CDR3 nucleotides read TGTGCCAGCAGCTCAATATTAATCACCGGGGAGCTGTTTTTT. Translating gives CASSSILITGELFF. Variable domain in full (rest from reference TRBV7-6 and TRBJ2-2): GAGVSQSPRYKVTKRGQDVALRCDPISGHVSLYWYRQALGQGPEFLTYFNYEAQQDKSGLPNDRFSAERPEGSISTLTIQRTEQRDSAMYRCASSSILITGELFFGEGSRLTVL.